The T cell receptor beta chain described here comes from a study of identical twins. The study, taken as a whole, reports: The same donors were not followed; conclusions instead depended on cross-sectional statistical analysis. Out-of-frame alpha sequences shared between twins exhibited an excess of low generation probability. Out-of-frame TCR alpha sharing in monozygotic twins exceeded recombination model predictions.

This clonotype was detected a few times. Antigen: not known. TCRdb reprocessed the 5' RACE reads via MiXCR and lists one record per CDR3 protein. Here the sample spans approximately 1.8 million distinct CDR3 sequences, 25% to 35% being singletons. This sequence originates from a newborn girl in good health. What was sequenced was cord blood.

The CDR3, as DNA: TGTGCCAGCAGTTATCTAGCGGGCCTGCGGGGCACAGATACGCAGTATTTT. Amino acid sequence: CASSYLAGLRGTDTQYF. The chain employs TRBV6-2 or TRBV6-3 and TRBJ2-3; 8 bases match TRBD2. CDR1 is MNHEY, CDR2 SVGEGT, per germline. The V and J ends lost 3 bases and 1 base, in that order; junction bases with no gene match: 9. This CDR3 has 17 residues.